This T cell receptor beta chain was observed in a study of control samples from healthy donors and cancer patients (dated by TCRdb to 2020 to 2021). Libraries came from the immunoSEQ multiplex PCR assay. TCRdb provides this immuneACCESS table in a form limited to in-frame rearrangements. Some clones are lacking; in checked studies, under half of them reflect an unresolved V gene, and why the rest are absent is not known. The sample table contains more than 75,000 clones; only one count was recorded for 84% of them. The ten most abundant clones make up roughly 40% of the sample. Notes on this clone: The clone's antigen remains unknown. It has no much larger one-base neighbor in the sample; base qualities were not kept.

The CDR3 runs 14 amino acids, cysteine and phenylalanine included. Of the read, only the CDR3 DNA is kept; its 42 bases are in frame from base 1. Trimming takes 1 base from V and 7 bases from J, and the germline ends sit 12 bases apart. From a lookup of the germline V gene, CDR1 and CDR2 are SGHAT and FQNNGV. The rearrangement combines TRBV11-2 with TRBJ2-3; TRBD2 might be the D gene, on 5 matching bases. This clonotype originated in a man between 65 and 85 years old with lung cancer. Sequencing was done on a sample of PBMCs. The CDR3 is CASSLGLAGHTQYF. The DNA sequence follows: TGTGCCAGCAGCTTAGGGCTAGCAGGCCATACGCAGTATTTT.